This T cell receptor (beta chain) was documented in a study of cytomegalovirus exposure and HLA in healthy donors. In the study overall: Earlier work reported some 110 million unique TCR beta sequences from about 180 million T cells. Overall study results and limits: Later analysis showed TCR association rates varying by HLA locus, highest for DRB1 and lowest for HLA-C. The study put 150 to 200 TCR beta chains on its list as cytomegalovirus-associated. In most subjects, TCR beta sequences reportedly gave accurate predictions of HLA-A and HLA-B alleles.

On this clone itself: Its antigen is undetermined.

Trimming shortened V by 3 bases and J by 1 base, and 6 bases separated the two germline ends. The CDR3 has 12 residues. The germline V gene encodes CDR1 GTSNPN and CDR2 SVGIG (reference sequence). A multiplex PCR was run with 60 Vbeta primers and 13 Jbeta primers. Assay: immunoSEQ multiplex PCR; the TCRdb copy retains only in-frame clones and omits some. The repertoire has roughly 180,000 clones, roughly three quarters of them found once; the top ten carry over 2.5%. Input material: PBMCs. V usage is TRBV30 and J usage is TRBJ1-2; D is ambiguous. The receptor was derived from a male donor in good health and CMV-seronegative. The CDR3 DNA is TGTGCCTGGAGACCGGGTAACTATGGCTACACCTTC. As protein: CAWRPGNYGYTF.